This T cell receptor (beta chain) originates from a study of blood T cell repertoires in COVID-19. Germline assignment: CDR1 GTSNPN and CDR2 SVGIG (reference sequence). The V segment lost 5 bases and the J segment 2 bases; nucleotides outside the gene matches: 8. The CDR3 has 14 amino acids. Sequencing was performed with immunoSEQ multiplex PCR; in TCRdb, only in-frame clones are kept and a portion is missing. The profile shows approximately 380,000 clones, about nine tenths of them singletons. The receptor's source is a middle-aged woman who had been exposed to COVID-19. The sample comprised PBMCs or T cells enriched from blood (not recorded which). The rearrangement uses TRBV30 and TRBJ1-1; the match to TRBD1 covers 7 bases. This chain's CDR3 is CAWERGGPNTEAFF. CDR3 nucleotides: TGTGCCTGGGAACGAGGGGGCCCCAACACTGAAGCTTTCTTT.